The 32 T cell receptor delta chains in this list originate from one sample, sequenced in a study of gamma-delta T cells after stem cell transplantation. TCRdb re-analyzed the RT-PCR reads via CATT. The sample lists around 2,400 delta-chain clones, approximately 3% occurring once. Source material: gamma-delta T cells. The receptors were gathered from a human donor. It is not recorded whose cells these are; they may come from a transplant donor.

V usage is TRDV2 and J usage is TRDJ1, with 7 positions matching TRDD3. Germline V CDR1 and CDR2: GEAIGNYY, EKD. This CDR3 contains 15 residues. Losses at the gene ends were 4 bases for V and 2 bases for J; bases not matched to a gene: 9. The CDR3 here is CACDPLLGRTDKLIF. In nucleotides, the CDR3 is TGTGCCTGTGATCCCTTACTGGGGAGGACCGATAAACTCATCTTT.

This clone has just a few counts. A read error is the likely source, as a far larger clone sits one nucleotide away. The identical CDR3 is also encoded by other nucleotide sequences in the sample. The V call is TRDV2, the J call TRDJ1, with D possibly matching TRDD3 (5 bases). CDR3 length equals 17 residues. CDR1 is GEAIGNYY and CDR2 is EKD in the germline V gene. CDR3 amino acids: CACDSIDTPTYTDKLIF. CDR3 DNA sequence: TGCGCCTGTGATTCAATCGATACCCCCACTTACACCGATAAACTCATCTTT.

To note about this clone: It is likely a read error: a sequence one base away is far more abundant. V usage is TRDV2 and J usage is TRDJ3, with 10 bases that match TRDD3. Germline assignment: CDR1 GEAIGNYY and CDR2 EKD. The V gene end was trimmed by 7 bases and the J gene end by 0 bases; junction bases not matched to a gene: 32. The CDR3 spans 26 residues. This chain's CDR3 is CAWGSSPTDWGMLFTCSSWDTRQMFF. The CDR3 nucleotides read TGTGCCTGGGGTTCCTCCCCAACCGACTGGGGGATGCTTTTTACTTGTAGCTCCTGGGACACCCGACAGATGTTTTTC.

This clone was observed a handful of times. A read error likely explains why the TCRdb protein, taken from a much larger clone, differs from this DNA's translation at residue 6; the protein shown is translated from the DNA. The chain joins TRDV2 to TRDJ1; 8 bases agree with TRDD3. The CDR3 runs to 17 residues. J lost 0 bases, V lost 0 bases, and 8 bases had no gene match. CDR1 GEAIGNYY and CDR2 EKD come from the germline V gene. CDR3 nucleotides: TGTGCCTGTGACACCGCAGGTGGGGGATTAGACACCGATAAACTCATCTTT. It is translated as CACDTAGGGLDTDKLIF.

Only a few counts were recorded for this clone. A single base separates this from a much larger clone, so it may be a read error. In the same sample, other DNA sequences code for this CDR3. V usage is TRDV2 and J usage is TRDJ1, with 9 bases lining up with TRDD3. CDR1 is GEAIGNYY, CDR2 EKD, per germline. The CDR3 sequence is 16 residues long. The CDR3 region has the DNA TGTGCCTGTGACATCTTACTGGGGGAATACACCGATAAGCTCATCTTT. It translates to CACDILLGEYTDKLIF.

Comment on this clone: Translating this DNA gives a protein that differs at residue 10 from the TCRdb one, which belongs to a much larger clone; a read error is likely, and the protein shown is this translation. The rearrangement joins TRDV2 to TRDJ1; 8 nucleotides agree with TRDD3. The CDR3 runs to 17 residues. Germline CDR1 GEAIGNYY, CDR2 EKD. With V trimmed by 3 bases and J by 0 bases, 11 bases remained unmatched. CDR3 DNA: TGTGCCTGTGACCACGTACTGGGGGTTACCAACACCGATAAACTCATCTTT. Its translation is CACDHVLGVTNTDKLIF.

V is TRDV2 and J is TRDJ1; 10 nucleotides line up with TRDD3. The CDR3 covers 21 residues. V lost 3 bases to trimming and J lost 0 bases; unmatched junction nucleotides: 21. Germline loops: CDR1 GEAIGNYY, CDR2 EKD. This CDR3 is CACDPLLTGDTRGQHTDKLIF. The CDR3 nucleotides read TGTGCCTGTGACCCTCTCTTGACGGGGGATACGCGGGGGCAGCACACCGATAAACTCATCTTT.

Relative to its sample, this clone is medium-sized. The same CDR3 also results from other DNA sequences found in this sample. The chain recombines TRDV2 with TRDJ1, with 7 positions matching TRDD3. The CDR3 is made up of 19 amino acids. Trimming removed 6 bases from V and 0 bases from J; junction bases left unmatched: 21. In germline, CDR1 is GEAIGNYY, CDR2 EKD. CDR3 in amino acids: CACFAMGDTRGEYTDKLIF. The CDR3 DNA is TGTGCCTGTTTTGCCATGGGGGACACCCGGGGCGAGTACACCGATAAACTCATCTTT.

For this clone: The protein in TCRdb stems from a much larger clone and differs at residue 13 from this DNA's translation, likely a read error; here the protein is translated from the DNA. J is TRDJ1 and V is TRDV2; 9 nucleotides match TRDD3. Germline V gene lookup returns CDR1 GEAIGNYY and CDR2 EKD. V lost 3 bases to trimming and J lost 1 base; unmatched junction nucleotides: 17. This CDR3 has 19 amino acids. In DNA, the CDR3 is TGTGCCTGTGACTCCCTAACTGGGGGAGAAAAGTCGTGCACCGATAAACTCATCTTT. This gives the protein CACDSLTGGEKSCTDKLIF.

Ten or more counts support this clone. This probably arose from a read error, given a far larger clone one base away. This chain connects TRDV2 to TRDJ1; TRDD3 aligns across 7 bases. This CDR3 is built from 18 residues. The V gene's germline CDR1 is GEAIGNYY and CDR2 EKD. V lost 3 bases and J lost 0; bases outside the gene matches: 15. CDR3 protein: CACDAVATGDPYTDKLIF. CDR3 coding DNA: TGTGCCTGTGACGCCGTAGCAACTGGGGACCCGTACACCGATAAACTCATCTTT.

This clone occurred many times. A far larger clone is off by one base, so a read error is likely. V and J are TRDV2 and TRDJ1; D might be TRDD2 (5 bases). CDR3 size: 16 residues. The ends were cut back, 3 bases at V and 0 bases at J, with 16 bases in the middle. Germline V gene data show CDR1 as GEAIGNYY and CDR2 as EKD. DNA of the CDR3: TGTGCCTGTGACGCCCTTACCCTTCAAAACACCGATAAACTCATCTTT. Amino acid sequence: CACDALTLQNTDKLIF.

This clone occurred many times. A far larger clone differs by one base, so this is likely a read error. The chain carries TRDV2 and TRDJ1; 10 bases match TRDD3. Germline assignment: CDR1 GEAIGNYY and CDR2 EKD. With V trimmed by 5 bases and J by 5 bases, 19 bases remained unmatched. This CDR3 is built from 18 residues. The DNA for the CDR3 is TGTGCCTGTGGCAGAGTCCCTACTGGGGGATTTGACTTGGATAAACTCATCTTT. It translates to CACGRVPTGGFDLDKLIF.

The V and J genes are TRDV2 and TRDJ1; 10 bases agree with TRDD3. This CDR3 is 17 amino acids long. V was clipped by 0 bases and J by 5 bases; unmatched bases: 11. CDR1 and CDR2 from the germline V gene are GEAIGNYY and EKD. Here the CDR3 reads CACDTVLGDRIKDKLIF. CDR3 bases: TGTGCCTGTGACACCGTGCTGGGGGATAGAATTAAGGATAAACTCATCTTT.

This clone turned up a few times. A far larger clone lies a single base away; this is likely a read error. The chain carries TRDV1 and TRDJ1, with TRDD3 matching over 7 bases. Germline lookup yields CDR1 TSWWSYY and CDR2 QGS. The CDR3 is 20 amino acids. The junction had 22 bases not matched to a gene; V was cut back by 6 bases and J by 0 bases. The CDR3 sequence is CALGYPRGGYAEEYTDKLIF. The DNA for the CDR3 is TGTGCTCTTGGCTATCCACGGGGAGGATACGCCGAAGAGTACACCGATAAACTCATCTTT.

A word on this clone: A far larger clone is one base from this, pointing to a likely read error. V is TRDV1 and J is TRDJ1; 10 nucleotides agree with TRDD3. Trimming took 0 bases from V and 0 from J; bases not matched to a gene: 31. Germline values: CDR1 TSWWSYY, CDR2 QGS. CDR3 length: 26 amino acids. The CDR3 loop reads CALGELSLAPGDWGMLEGLHTDKLIF. In nucleotides, the CDR3 is TGTGCTCTTGGGGAACTGAGTCTGGCCCCCGGGGACTGGGGGATGCTCGAAGGATTACACACCGATAAACTCATCTTT.

This clone was counted ten times or more. Given a much more abundant clone one base away, this may be a read error. The V and J genes are TRDV2 and TRDJ2; no definite D call. CDR3 length: 20 amino acids. The V end lost 0 bases, the J end lost 6 bases, and 28 bases lay between the germline ends. Germline V gives CDR1 GEAIGNYY, CDR2 EKD. For the CDR3, the DNA is TGTGCCTGTGACACCGTAGGCCAGCACCATCTGGAGCGCTTGGCAGCACAACTCTTCTTT. Its translation is CACDTVGQHHLERLAAQLFF.

On this clone: Translating this DNA gives a protein that differs at residue 5 from the TCRdb one, which belongs to a much larger clone; a read error is likely, and the protein shown is this translation. V and J are TRDV2 and TRDJ1; TRDD3 matches 9 bases. Germline V CDR1 and CDR2: GEAIGNYY, EKD. V trimming: 3 bases; J trimming: 0 bases; junction bases outside the gene matches: 10. The CDR3 extends over 17 amino acids. Here the CDR3 DNA reads TGTGCCTGTGACTCCGTACTGGGGGAACAGCACACCGATAAACTCATCTTT. Protein sequence: CACDSVLGEQHTDKLIF.

On this clone itself: A far larger clone is one base from this, pointing to a likely read error. Other nucleotide sequences in the sample specify the same CDR3. This rearrangement joins TRDV2 to TRDJ1; 11 bases line up with TRDD3. This CDR3 spans 18 amino acids. The J segment lost 7 bases and the V segment lost 3 bases, leaving 18 bases of the junction unmatched. From germline, CDR1 is GEAIGNYY and CDR2 EKD. CDR3 amino acids: CACDAWTGGYAANGKLIF. CDR3 in DNA: TGTGCCTGTGACGCCTGGACTGGGGGATATGCTGCTAATGGTAAACTCATCTTT.

This clone is medium-sized in the sample. The genes are TRDV2 and TRDJ3, with D possibly being TRDD2 or TRDD3 (8 bases each). V shed 0 bases and J shed 0 bases, with 29 bases lying between them. The CDR3 runs to 24 residues. The germline gives CDR1 GEAIGNYY, CDR2 EKD. CDR3 DNA sequence: TGTGCCTGTGACACCCTTCCTACTAGTGGGGATACACGGGGAGGCTCCTGGGACACCCGACAGATGTTTTTC. Translating gives CACDTLPTSGDTRGGSWDTRQMFF.

This clone was seen a few times. Translating this DNA gives a protein that differs at residue 20 from the TCRdb one, which belongs to a much larger clone; a read error is likely, and the protein shown is this translation. The rearrangement joins TRDV1 to TRDJ2; the match to TRDD3 covers 9 bases. The CDR3 is made up of 24 amino acids. CDR1 and CDR2 from the germline V gene are TSWWSYY and QGS. V was clipped by 3 bases and J by 9 bases; unmatched bases: 35. The CDR3 DNA sequence: TGTGCTCTTGGGGACCCCTGCCTTCGGACGGCGGTCTGGGGGATTTGCCCGGGACGCACACAACTCTTCTTT. Its protein product is CALGDPCLRTAVWGICPGRTQLFF.

Note on this clone: The protein held in TCRdb is that of a much larger clone and does not match this DNA's translation at residue 14, likely because of a read error; the protein shown is translated from the DNA. The gene calls are TRDV2 and TRDJ1; 9 nucleotides align to TRDD3. This CDR3 comprises 19 residues. Germline CDR1 GEAIGNYY, CDR2 EKD. V shed 3 bases and J 4 bases; nucleotides not matched to a gene: 20. The CDR3: CACDSLTGGEKSYIDKLIF. The CDR3, as DNA: TGTGCCTGTGACTCCCTAACTGGGGGAGAAAAGTCGTACATCGATAAACTCATCTTT.

Remarks on this clone: A read error is the likely source, as a far larger clone sits one nucleotide away. The same CDR3 also results from other DNA sequences found in this sample. The chain uses TRDV2 and TRDJ1; TRDD3 aligns across 10 bases. Trimming at V came to 4 bases and at J to 5 bases, leaving 18 bases not matched to a gene. The CDR3 covers 18 residues. CDR1 GEAIGNYY and CDR2 EKD come from the germline V gene. This chain's CDR3 is CACDRVPTGGFDLDKLIF. The CDR3 DNA follows: TGTGCCTGTGATAGAGTCCCTACTGGGGGATTTGACTTGGATAAACTCATCTTT.

This clone was detected only a few times. The TCRdb record carries a much larger clone's protein, which differs from this DNA's translation at residue 6; a read error is the likely cause, and the protein listed here is the DNA translation. The chain recombines TRDV2 with TRDJ1; 7 bases are shared with TRDD3. The CDR3 covers 18 residues. V was clipped by 0 bases and J by 0 bases; unmatched bases: 12. The germline V gene encodes CDR1 GEAIGNYY and CDR2 EKD. The CDR3 spells CACDTAATGDPYTDKLIF. In DNA form, the CDR3 reads TGTGCCTGTGACACCGCAGCAACTGGGGACCCGTACACCGATAAACTCATCTTT.

By sample share, this clone is large. This sample also contains other DNA sequences that code for the same CDR3. The chain joins TRDV2 to TRDJ1; TRDD3 matches 8 bases. CDR1 is GEAIGNYY, CDR2 EKD, per germline. The V gene end was trimmed by 2 bases and the J gene end by 2 bases; junction bases not matched to a gene: 12. This CDR3 has 17 residues. The CDR3 DNA reads TGTGCCTGTGACAATATGCTGGGGGAACGTAGAACCGATAAACTCATCTTT. Amino acid sequence: CACDNMLGERRTDKLIF.

This clone was detected only once. The chain links TRDV2 to TRDJ1; 13 bases match TRDD3. V lost 2 bases and J lost 2; bases outside the gene matches: 13. From germline, CDR1 is GEAIGNYY and CDR2 EKD. The CDR3 is 19 residues long. The DNA of the CDR3 is TGTGCCTGTGACAGAGTCCCTACTGGGGGATACGGTCGGACCGATAAACTCATCTTT. This translates into CACDRVPTGGYGRTDKLIF.

This clone is categorized as medium-sized. This sample includes further DNA sequences coding for the same CDR3. The CDR3 DNA is TGTGCCTGTGACACTTTACTGGGGGATACACCGTACACCGATAAACTCATCTTT. Encoded protein: CACDTLLGDTPYTDKLIF. The rearrangement joins TRDV2 to TRDJ1; TRDD3 agrees at 12 bases. The V gene end was trimmed by 1 base and the J gene end by 0 bases; junction bases not matched to a gene: 8. The CDR3 has 18 residues. Germline V gene sequence: CDR1 GEAIGNYY, CDR2 EKD.

This clone was counted only a few times. A far more abundant clone sits one base away, making this likely a read error. The chain carries TRDV1 and TRDJ1; 11 bases fit TRDD3. The CDR3 sequence is 20 residues long. Germline V gene data show CDR1 as TSWWSYY and CDR2 as QGS. The CDR3 bases are TGTGCTCTTGGGCCCGTGGTGCCAGGACTGGGGGATAAACTCACCGATAGACTCATCTTT. It specifies CALGPVVPGLGDKLTDRLIF.

Comment on this clone: A read error likely explains why the TCRdb protein, taken from a much larger clone, differs from this DNA's translation at residue 3; the protein shown is translated from the DNA. The same CDR3 arises from other DNA sequences in this sample as well. The chain combines TRDV2 with TRDJ1, with TRDD3 identical over 10 bases. CDR1 and CDR2 from the germline V gene are GEAIGNYY and EKD. The CDR3 extends over 18 amino acids. In DNA form, the CDR3 reads TGTGCCCGTGACCCCGTCCAGGGCCTTTCCGGGGGATACGCCGAACTCATCTTT. Encoded protein: CARDPVQGLSGGYAELIF.

This clone was picked up a small number of times. One base separates it from a far larger clone, so it is likely a read error. In the same sample, other DNA sequences code for this CDR3. The J gene is TRDJ3, the V gene TRDV2; D possibly uses TRDD2 or TRDD3 (5 bases each). The germline V gene has CDR1 GEAIGNYY and CDR2 EKD. CDR3 length: 16 amino acids. The CDR3 protein is CACDLISSWDTRQMFF. Here the CDR3 DNA reads TGTGCCTGTGACCTTATTTCCTCCTGGGACACCCGACAGATGTTCTTC.

A few counts support this clone. The likely explanation is a read error, given a far larger clone one base away. The sample contains more than one DNA sequence encoding this CDR3. The gene calls are TRDV1 and TRDJ1; 7 nucleotides agree with TRDD3. This CDR3 has 20 residues. CDR1 TSWWSYY and CDR2 QGS come from the germline V gene. As DNA, the CDR3 is TGTGCCCTTGGCTATCCATGGGGAGGATACGCCGAAGAGTACACCGATAAACTCATCTTT. Encoded protein: CALGYPWGGYAEEYTDKLIF.

As concerns this clone: With a much larger clone just one base away, this may be a read error. V gene TRDV2 combines with J gene TRDJ1; D is unclear. CDR1 is GEAIGNYY, CDR2 EKD, per germline. This CDR3 is built from 16 residues. Trimming cost V 4 bases and J 1 base, with 18 bases left between them. CDR3 DNA: TGTGCCTGTGATAGTGTCGGGACCGAGCTCACCGATAAACTCATCTTT. Its translation is CACDSVGTELTDKLIF.

This clone was seen more than once but under ten times. A single base is all that separates this from a far larger clone, so a read error is likely. The sample carries other DNA sequences with the same CDR3. The rearrangement links TRDV2 to TRDJ1, with TRDD3 identical over 10 bases. J was trimmed by 4 bases and V by 0 bases; bases with no gene match: 16. The CDR3 contains 19 residues. Germline V gene data show CDR1 as GEAIGNYY and CDR2 as EKD. The CDR3 DNA is TGTGCCTGTGACACCGTCCCTACAGGGGGATACGGTAAGGGCGATAAACTCATCTTT. Protein sequence: CACDTVPTGGYGKGDKLIF.